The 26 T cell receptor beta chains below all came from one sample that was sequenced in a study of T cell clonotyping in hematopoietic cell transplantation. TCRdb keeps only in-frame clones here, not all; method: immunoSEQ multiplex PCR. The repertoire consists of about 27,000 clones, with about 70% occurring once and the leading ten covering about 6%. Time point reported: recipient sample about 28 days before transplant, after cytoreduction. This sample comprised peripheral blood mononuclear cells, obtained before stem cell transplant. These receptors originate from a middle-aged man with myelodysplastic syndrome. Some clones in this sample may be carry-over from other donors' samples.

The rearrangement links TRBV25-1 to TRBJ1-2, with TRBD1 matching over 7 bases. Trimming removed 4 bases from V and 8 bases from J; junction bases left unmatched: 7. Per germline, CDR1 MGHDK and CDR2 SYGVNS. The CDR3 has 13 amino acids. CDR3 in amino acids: CASSVNRGWGYTF. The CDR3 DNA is TGTGCCAGCAGTGTGAACAGGGGCTGGGGCTACACCTTC.

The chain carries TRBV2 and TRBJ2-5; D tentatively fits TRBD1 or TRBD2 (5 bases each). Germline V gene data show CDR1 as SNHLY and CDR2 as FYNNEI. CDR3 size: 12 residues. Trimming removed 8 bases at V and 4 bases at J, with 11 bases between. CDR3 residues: CASFRGAETQYF. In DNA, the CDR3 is TGTGCCAGCTTTCGAGGGGCAGAGACCCAGTACTTC.

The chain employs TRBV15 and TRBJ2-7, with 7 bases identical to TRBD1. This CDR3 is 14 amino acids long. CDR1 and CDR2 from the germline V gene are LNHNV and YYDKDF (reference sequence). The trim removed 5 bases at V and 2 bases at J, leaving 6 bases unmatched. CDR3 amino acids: CATSGPGQPYEQYF. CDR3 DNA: TGTGCCACCAGCGGCCCGGGACAGCCCTACGAGCAGTACTTC.

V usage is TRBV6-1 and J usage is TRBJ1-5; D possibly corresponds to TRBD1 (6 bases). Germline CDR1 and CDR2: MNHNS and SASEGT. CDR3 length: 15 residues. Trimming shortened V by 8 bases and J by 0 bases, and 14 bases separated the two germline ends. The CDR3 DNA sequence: TGTGCCAGCCAGGGACATCCAGATAGCAATCAGCCCCAGCATTTT. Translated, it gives CASQGHPDSNQPQHF.

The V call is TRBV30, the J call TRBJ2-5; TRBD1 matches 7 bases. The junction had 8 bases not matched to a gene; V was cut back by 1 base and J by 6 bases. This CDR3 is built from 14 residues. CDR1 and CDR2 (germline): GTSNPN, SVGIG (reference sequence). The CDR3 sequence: CAWSGLGGVKTQYF. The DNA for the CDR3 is TGTGCCTGGAGTGGTTTAGGGGGCGTGAAGACCCAGTACTTC.

For the CDR3, the DNA is TGTGCCAGCAGGGGGGTGGGGAACACCGGGGAGCTGTTTTTT. Encoded protein: CASRGVGNTGELFF. The chain carries TRBV2 and TRBJ2-2; tentatively, D is TRBD1 or TRBD2 (5 bases each). Trimming cost V 6 bases and J 1 base, with 9 bases left between them. This CDR3 is built from 14 residues. CDR1 and CDR2 from the germline V gene are SNHLY and FYNNEI.

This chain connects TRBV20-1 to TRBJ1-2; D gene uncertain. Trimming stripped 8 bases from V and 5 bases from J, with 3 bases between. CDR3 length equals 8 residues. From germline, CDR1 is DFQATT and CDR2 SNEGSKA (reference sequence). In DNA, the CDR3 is TGCAGTTCGTATGGCTACACCTTC. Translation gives CSSYGYTF.

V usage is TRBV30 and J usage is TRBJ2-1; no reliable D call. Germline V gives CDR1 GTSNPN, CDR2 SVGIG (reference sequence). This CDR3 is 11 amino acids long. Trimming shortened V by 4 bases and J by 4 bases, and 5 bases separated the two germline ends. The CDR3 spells CAWTPYNEQFF. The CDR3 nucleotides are TGTGCCTGGACGCCGTACAATGAGCAGTTCTTC.

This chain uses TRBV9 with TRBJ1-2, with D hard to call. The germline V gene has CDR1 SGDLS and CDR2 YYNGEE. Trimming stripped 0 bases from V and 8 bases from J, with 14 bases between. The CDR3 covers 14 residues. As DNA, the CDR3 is TGTGCCAGCAGCGTAGAATCGAGGGCCGGGGGCTACACCTTC. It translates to CASSVESRAGGYTF.

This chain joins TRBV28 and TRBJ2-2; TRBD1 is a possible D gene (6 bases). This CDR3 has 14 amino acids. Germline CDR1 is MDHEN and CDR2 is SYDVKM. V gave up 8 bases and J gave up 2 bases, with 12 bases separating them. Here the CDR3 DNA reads TGTGCCAGCGTCCCGGGACACAACACCGGGGAGCTGTTTTTT. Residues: CASVPGHNTGELFF. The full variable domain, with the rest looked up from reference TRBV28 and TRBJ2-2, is DVKVTQSSRYLVKRTGEKVFLECVQDMDHENMFWYRQDPGLGLRLIYFSYDVKMKEKGDIPEGYSVSREKKERFSLILESASTNQTSMYLCASVPGHNTGELFFGEGSRLTVL.

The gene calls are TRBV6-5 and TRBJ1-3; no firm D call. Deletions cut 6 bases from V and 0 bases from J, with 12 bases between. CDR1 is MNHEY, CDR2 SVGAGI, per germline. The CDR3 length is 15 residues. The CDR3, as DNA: TGTGCCAGCAGAGCACAGTTTCGCTCTGGAAACACCATATATTTT. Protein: CASRAQFRSGNTIYF.

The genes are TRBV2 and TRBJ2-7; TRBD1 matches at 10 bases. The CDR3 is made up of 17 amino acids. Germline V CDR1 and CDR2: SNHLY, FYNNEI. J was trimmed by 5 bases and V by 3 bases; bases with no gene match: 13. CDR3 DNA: TGTGCCAGCAGTGATTTTTCGTCGGGACAGGGGCTGAACGAGCAGTACTTC. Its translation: CASSDFSSGQGLNEQYF.

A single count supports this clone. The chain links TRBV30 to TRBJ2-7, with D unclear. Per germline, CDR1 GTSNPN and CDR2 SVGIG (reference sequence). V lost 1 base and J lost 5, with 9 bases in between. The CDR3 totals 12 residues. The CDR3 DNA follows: TGTGCCTGGAGTGAACCCCCCAACGAGCAGTACTTC. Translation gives CAWSEPPNEQYF.

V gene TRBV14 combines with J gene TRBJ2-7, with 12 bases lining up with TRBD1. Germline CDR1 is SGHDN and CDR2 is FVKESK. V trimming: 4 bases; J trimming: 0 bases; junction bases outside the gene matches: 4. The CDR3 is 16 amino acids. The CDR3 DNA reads TGTGCCAGCAGCCCCGGGACAGGGGGCAGCTCCTACGAGCAGTACTTC. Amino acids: CASSPGTGGSSYEQYF.

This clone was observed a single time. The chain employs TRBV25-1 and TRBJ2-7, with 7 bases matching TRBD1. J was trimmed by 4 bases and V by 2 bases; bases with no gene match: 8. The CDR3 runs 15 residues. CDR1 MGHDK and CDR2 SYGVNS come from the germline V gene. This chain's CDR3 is CASSEVGTAPYEQYF. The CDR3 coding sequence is TGTGCCAGCAGTGAAGTCGGGACAGCCCCTTACGAGCAGTACTTC.

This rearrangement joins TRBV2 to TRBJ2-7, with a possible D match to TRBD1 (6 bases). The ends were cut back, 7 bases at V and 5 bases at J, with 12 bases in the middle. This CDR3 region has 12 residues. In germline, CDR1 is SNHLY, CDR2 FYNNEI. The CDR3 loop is CASMAGEHEQYF. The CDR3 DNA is TGTGCCAGCATGGCAGGGGAACACGAGCAGTACTTC.

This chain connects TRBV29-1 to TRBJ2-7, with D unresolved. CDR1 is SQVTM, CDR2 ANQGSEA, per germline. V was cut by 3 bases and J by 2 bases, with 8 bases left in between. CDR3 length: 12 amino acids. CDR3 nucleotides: TGCAGCGTTGAGGGGTCGACCTACGAGCAGTACTTC. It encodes CSVEGSTYEQYF.

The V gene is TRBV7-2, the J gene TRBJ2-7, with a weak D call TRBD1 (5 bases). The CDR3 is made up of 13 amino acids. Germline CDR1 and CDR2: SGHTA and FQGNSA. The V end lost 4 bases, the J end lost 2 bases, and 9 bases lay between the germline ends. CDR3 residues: CASSSQGPYEQYF. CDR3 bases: TGTGCCAGCAGCTCCCAGGGCCCCTACGAGCAGTACTTC.

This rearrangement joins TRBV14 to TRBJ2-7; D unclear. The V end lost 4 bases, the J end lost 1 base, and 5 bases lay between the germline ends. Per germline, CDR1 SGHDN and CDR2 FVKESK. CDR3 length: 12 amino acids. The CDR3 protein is CASSPQSYEQYF. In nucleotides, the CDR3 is TGTGCCAGCAGCCCCCAGTCCTACGAGCAGTACTTC.

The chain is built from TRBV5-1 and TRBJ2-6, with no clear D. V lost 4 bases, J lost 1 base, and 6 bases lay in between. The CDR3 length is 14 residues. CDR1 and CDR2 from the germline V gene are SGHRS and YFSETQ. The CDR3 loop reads CASSPGSGANVLTF. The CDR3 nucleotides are TGCGCCAGCAGCCCCGGGTCTGGGGCCAACGTCCTGACTTTC. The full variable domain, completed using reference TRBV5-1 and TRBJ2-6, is KAGVTQTPRYLIKTRGQQVTLSCSPISGHRSVSWYQQTPGQGLQFLFEYFSETQRNKGNFPGRFSGRQFSNSRSEMNVSTLELGDSALYLCASSPGSGANVLTFGAGSRLTVL.

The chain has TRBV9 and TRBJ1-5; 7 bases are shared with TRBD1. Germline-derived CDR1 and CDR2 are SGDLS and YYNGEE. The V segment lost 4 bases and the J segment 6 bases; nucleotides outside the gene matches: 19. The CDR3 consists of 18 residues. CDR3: CASSLGLRQGGIVQPQHF. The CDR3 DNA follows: TGTGCCAGCAGCCTAGGGTTACGACAGGGAGGTATCGTTCAGCCCCAGCATTTT.

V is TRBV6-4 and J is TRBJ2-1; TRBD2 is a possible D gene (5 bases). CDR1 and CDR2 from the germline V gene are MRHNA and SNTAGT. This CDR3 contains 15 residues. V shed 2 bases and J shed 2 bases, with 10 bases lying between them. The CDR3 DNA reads TGTGCCAGCAGTGACAGGGCGGAGGCCTACAATGAGCAGTTCTTC. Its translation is CASSDRAEAYNEQFF.

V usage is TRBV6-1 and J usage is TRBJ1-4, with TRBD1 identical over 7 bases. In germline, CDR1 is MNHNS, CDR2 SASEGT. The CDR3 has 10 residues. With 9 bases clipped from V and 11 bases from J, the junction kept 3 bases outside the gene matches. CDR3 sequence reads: CARQGSKLFF. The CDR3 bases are TGTGCCAGACAGGGGTCGAAACTGTTTTTT.

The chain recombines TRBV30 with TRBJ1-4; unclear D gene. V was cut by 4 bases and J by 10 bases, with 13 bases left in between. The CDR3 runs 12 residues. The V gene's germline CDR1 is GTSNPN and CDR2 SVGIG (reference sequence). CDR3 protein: CAWTRTAAKLFF. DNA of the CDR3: TGTGCCTGGACTCGGACGGCGGCAAAACTGTTTTTT.

The CDR3 region has the DNA TGTGCCAGTAGTATTCTGGACTATGACACCGGGGAGCTGTTTTTT. It is translated as CASSILDYDTGELFF. This chain links TRBV19 with TRBJ2-2; TRBD2 is a possible D gene (6 bases). The length of the CDR3 is 15 residues. The V end was cut by 3 bases, the J end by 3 bases, with 11 bases between. Germline V CDR1 and CDR2: LNHDA, SQIVND (reference sequence).

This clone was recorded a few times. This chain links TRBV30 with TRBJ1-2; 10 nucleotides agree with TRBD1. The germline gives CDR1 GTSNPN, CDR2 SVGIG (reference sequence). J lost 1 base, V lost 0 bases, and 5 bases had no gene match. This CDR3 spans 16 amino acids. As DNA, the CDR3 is TGTGCCTGGAGTGTAGTGAGGACAGGGGGTAACTATGGCTACACCTTC. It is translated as CAWSVVRTGGNYGYTF. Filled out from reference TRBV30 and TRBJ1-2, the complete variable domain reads SQTIHQWPATLVQPVGSPLSLECTVEGTSNPNLYWYRQAAGRGLQLLFYSVGIGQISSEVPQNLSASRPQDRQFILSSKKLLLSDSGFYLCAWSVVRTGGNYGYTFGSGTRLTVV.